These T cell receptor beta chains were read from a single sample in a study of T cell responses to AZD1222 COVID-19 vaccine. Data came from immunoSEQ multiplex PCR; TCRdb stores just in-frame clones and leaves some out. The table records 85,000 to 100,000 clones, approximately 84% of them present only once. Material: peripheral blood, obtained on day 0 of AZD1222 vaccination. Source of these receptors: an adult in good health. The CDR3 runs from the conserved cysteine through the conserved F or W. A D gene is named only where the DNA matches it firmly. Clone size is not always given. Where it is, it says once, few, many or a class for expanded clones.

.,TRBV11-2,.,TRBJ1-4,TGTGCCAGCAGCTTTCGGATTGAAAAACTGTTTTTT,CASSFRIEKLFF
.,TRBV6-1,.,TRBJ1-4,TGTGCCAGCAGTGAAGCAGGGGTGGGATTTGAAAAACTGTTTTTT,CASSEAGVGFEKLFF
TRBD1,TRBV28,.,TRBJ1-5,TGTGCCAGCAATATGATGGGACAGGGGGTTGCTCAGCCCCAGCATTTT,CASNMMGQGVAQPQHF
.,TRBV6-2/TRBV6-3,.,TRBJ1-2,TGTGCCAGCAGCCCGACGAGGCGGACTAACTATGGCTACACCTTC,CASSPTRRTNYGYTF
TRBD1,TRBV10-3,.,TRBJ2-7,TGTGCCATCGGAGGACAGGGGGTTTACGAGCAGTACTTC,CAIGGQGVYEQYF
.,TRBV4-1,.,TRBJ1-6,TGCGCCAGCAGCCAAATAATCCGTGGGCGAGGCAATTCACCCCTCCACTTT,CASSQIIRGRGNSPLHF
.,TRBV7-2,once,TRBJ2-7,TGTGCCAGCAGCTTCTTTCCGGGGGTGTCCTACGAGCAGTACTTC,CASSFFPGVSYEQYF
TRBD2,TRBV14,few,TRBJ2-1,TGTGCCAGCAGCGTCCTCGGACTAGGGTTTGAGCAGTTCTTC,CASSVLGLGFEQFF
.,TRBV3-1/TRBV3-2,few,TRBJ1-4,TGTGCCAGCAGCCAAAGAGGGGCGGGTGAAAAACTGTTTTTT,CASSQRGAGEKLFF
.,TRBV4-1,.,TRBJ1-6,TGCGCCAGCAGCTCCCAGGGGAATATGGATTCACCCCTCCACTTT,CASSSQGNMDSPLHF
TRBD2,TRBV2,.,TRBJ2-1,TGTGCCAGCAGTGGGACTAGCGTCTACAATGAGCAGTTCTTC,CASSGTSVYNEQFF
.,TRBV2,.,TRBJ2-3,TGTGCCAGCAGCAATCTTCGGGTGGAAGATACGCAGTATTTT,CASSNLRVEDTQYF
TRBD1,TRBV18,few,TRBJ1-4,TGTGCCAGCTCGCCGACAGGGGTCGAAAAACTGTTTTTT,CASSPTGVEKLFF
.,TRBV19,.,TRBJ2-7,TGTGCCAGTAGTATAAACAGGGGAGGGGAGCAGTACTTC,CASSINRGGEQYF
.,TRBV7-9,.,TRBJ2-7,TGTGCCAGCAGCCTTGGGCCCGAGCAGTACTTC,CASSLGPEQYF
.,TRBV6-5,.,TRBJ2-3,TGTGCCAGCAGCTCCCTCACGGGGGGCACAGATACGCAGTATTTT,CASSSLTGGTDTQYF
TRBD1,TRBV5-5,.,TRBJ1-2,TGTGCCAGCAGCACCCGGGACAGGGTTTATGGCTACACCTTC,CASSTRDRVYGYTF
.,TRBV27,.,TRBJ1-6,TGTGCCAGCAGTTTAGCAGGGAGAGTAGATTCACCCCTCCACTTT,CASSLAGRVDSPLHF
.,TRBV10-3,.,TRBJ1-2,TGTGCCATCAGTGAGTCGCCGGCTTTCTATGGCTACACCTTC,CAISESPAFYGYTF
.,TRBV2,.,TRBJ2-5,TGTGCCAGCAGCCAGTCAGGCTCGGGAGAGACCCAGTACTTC,CASSQSGSGETQYF
TRBD1,TRBV4-1,.,TRBJ1-4,TGCGCCAGCAGCCAAACAGGGGGTGTACCTAATGAAAAACTGTTTTTT,CASSQTGGVPNEKLFF
TRBD2,TRBV19,.,TRBJ2-4,TGTGCCACGACTAGCGTAGGAAACATTCAGTACTTC,CATTSVGNIQYF
TRBD1,TRBV6-2/TRBV6-3,.,TRBJ2-2,TGTGCCAGCAGTTCGCCGGGACAGGGAATCGGGGAGCTGTTTTTT,CASSSPGQGIGELFF
TRBD2,TRBV30,.,TRBJ2-5,TGTGCCTGGCGACTAGCGGGAGGGACCCAGTACTTC,CAWRLAGGTQYF
.,TRBV29-1,.,TRBJ2-1,TGCAGCGTTGGAGAGGGCGGGATGAGCTCCTACAATGAGCAGTTCTTC,CSVGEGGMSSYNEQFF
.,TRBV15,.,TRBJ2-3,TGTGCCACCAGCAGAGGACCTCCTAGCACAGATACGCAGTATTTT,CATSRGPPSTDTQYF
.,TRBV5-1,.,TRBJ2-6,TGCGCCAGCAGTCTTGAGACGGCGGCGCGGGGGGCCAACGTCCTGACTTTC,CASSLETAARGANVLTF
.,TRBV4-1,.,TRBJ2-7,TGCGCCAGCAGCCTGGAGGGAGTTTACGAGCAGTACTTC,CASSLEGVYEQYF
TRBD1,TRBV4-1,.,TRBJ1-1,TGCGCCAGCAGCCAAGGTTTGTCCGGGAGACAGGGCGTCACTGAAGCTTTCTTT,CASSQGLSGRQGVTEAFF
.,TRBV7-8,once,TRBJ2-3,TGTGCCAGCAGCTTAGCGAACCGAAGGACAGATACGCAGTATTTT,CASSLANRRTDTQYF
.,TRBV2,.,TRBJ2-1,TGTGCCAGCAGTGACGGCTTTGGACAGTTGGAGCAGTTCTTC,CASSDGFGQLEQFF
.,TRBV24-1,.,TRBJ2-7,TGTGCCACCAGTGATTCGGACAAATCCTACGAGCAGTACTTC,CATSDSDKSYEQYF
.,TRBV19,.,TRBJ2-1,TGTGCCACCCTCAACCTGGGGAATGAGCAGTTCTTC,CATLNLGNEQFF
.,TRBV3-1/TRBV3-2,.,TRBJ1-1,TGTGCCAGCAGTGCTACCTCCGGGCATACTGAAGCTTTCTTT,CASSATSGHTEAFF
.,TRBV7-9,.,TRBJ1-3,TGTGCCAGCAGCTTAGGTGGAGGAAACACCATATATTTT,CASSLGGGNTIYF
.,TRBV7-2,.,TRBJ1-2,TGTGCCAGCAGCTTAGCCCGGGGTGGAGATGGCTACACCTTC,CASSLARGGDGYTF
.,TRBV18,.,TRBJ2-5,TGTGCCAGCTCACCACGAGAGACCCAGTACTTC,CASSPRETQYF
.,TRBV3-1/TRBV3-2,.,TRBJ1-4,TGTGCCAGCAGCCAAGACTGGGGGGTGGGGGAAAAACTGTTTTTT,CASSQDWGVGEKLFF
TRBD1,TRBV13,.,TRBJ1-1,TGTGCCAGCAGCCCAGGGACAGGGGGGAGGACTGAAGCTTTCTTT,CASSPGTGGRTEAFF
.,TRBV3-1/TRBV3-2,.,TRBJ1-6,TGTGCCAGCAGCCAAAACGGAGGTTCACCCCTCCACTTT,CASSQNGGSPLHF
TRBD1,TRBV6-5,.,TRBJ1-1,TGTGCCAGCAGAACAGGGGGCGTGAACACTGAAGCTTTCTTT,CASRTGGVNTEAFF
TRBD1,TRBV7-2,.,TRBJ1-3,TGTGCCAGCAGACTTACAGGGGCCGGAAACACCATATATTTT,CASRLTGAGNTIYF
.,TRBV2,.,TRBJ1-5,TGTGCCAGCAGTGAAGAAGACAATCAGCCCCAGCATTTT,CASSEEDNQPQHF
.,TRBV15,.,TRBJ1-6,TGTGCCACCAGCATAAGATGGGGCAGTAATTCACCCCTCCACTTT,CATSIRWGSNSPLHF
.,TRBV5-6,.,TRBJ1-2,TGTGCCAGCAGCTTGGAGGTGGCTTATGGCTACACCTTC,CASSLEVAYGYTF
TRBD1,TRBV7-2,.,TRBJ1-2,TGTGCCAGCAGCACCCAGGTCAGGGGGGGCTACACCTTC,CASSTQVRGGYTF
.,TRBV10-3,.,TRBJ1-2,TGTGCCATCAGTGAGTCGCCAGGGGATGGCTACACCTTC,CAISESPGDGYTF
.,TRBV30,.,TRBJ2-7,TGTGCCTGGAGTAAAGAGAGGGGCCCCTCCTACGAGCAGTACTTC,CAWSKERGPSYEQYF
.,TRBV10-2,.,TRBJ2-7,TGCGCCAGCAGCTCCACCTACGAGCAGTACTTC,CASSSTYEQYF
TRBD1,TRBV30,.,TRBJ2-7,TGTGCCTGTACCGGGACAGGAGTCTCCTACGAGCAGTACTTC,CACTGTGVSYEQYF